A single sample gave rise to the 3 T cell receptor beta chains below, sequenced in a study of blood T cell repertoires in COVID-19. Assay used: immunoSEQ multiplex PCR; TCRdb lists only in-frame clones, some missing. The profile shows around 43,000 clones, around 83% of them singletons. The source material was peripheral blood. These receptors were taken from a man in his fifties or sixties in a cohort sampled during active COVID-19.

This chain joins TRBV21-1 and TRBJ1-4; whether TRBD1, the table's D call, matches the DNA was not checked. TRBV21-1 is a pseudogene segment. The CDR3 spans 13 residues. The CDR3, as DNA: TGTGCCAGCAACAGGGGTGGAGATGAAAAACTGTTTTTT. This codes for CASNRGGDEKLFF.

The genes are TRBV2 and TRBJ1-3; D ambiguous. There are 15 residues in the CDR3. Trimming left V 3 bases short and J 1 base short, with 10 bases between. In germline, CDR1 is SNHLY, CDR2 FYNNEI. The CDR3 coding sequence is TGTGCCAGCAGTGATCGAGGGAGTTCTGGAAACACCATATATTTT. It yields the protein CASSDRGSSGNTIYF.

This clone was detected only a few times. The rearrangement links TRBV6-2 or TRBV6-3 to TRBJ2-5; 7 nucleotides match TRBD1. The CDR3 runs 14 residues. Germline V gene data show CDR1 as MNHEY and CDR2 as SVGEGT. The junction had 4 bases not matched to a gene; V was cut back by 5 bases and J by 1 base. As DNA, the CDR3 is TGTGCCAGCAGTCCCCGGGACAGCCAAGAGACCCAGTACTTC. This encodes CASSPRDSQETQYF.